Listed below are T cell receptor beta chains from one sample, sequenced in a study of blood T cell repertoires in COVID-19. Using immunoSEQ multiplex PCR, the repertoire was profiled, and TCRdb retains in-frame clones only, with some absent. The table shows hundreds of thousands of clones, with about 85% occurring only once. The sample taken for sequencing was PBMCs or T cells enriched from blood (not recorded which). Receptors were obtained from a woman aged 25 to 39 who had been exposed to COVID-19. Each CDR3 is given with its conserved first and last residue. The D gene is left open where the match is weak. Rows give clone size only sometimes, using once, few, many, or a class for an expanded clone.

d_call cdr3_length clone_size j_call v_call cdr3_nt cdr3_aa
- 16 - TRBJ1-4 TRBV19 TGTGCCAGTACCCCCGGGACGACAGGCGTTGGTGAAAAACTGTTTTTT CASTPGTTGVGEKLFF
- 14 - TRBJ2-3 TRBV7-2 TGTGCCAGCAGCTTAGGGCGAGGCGCAGATACGCAGTATTTT CASSLGRGADTQYF
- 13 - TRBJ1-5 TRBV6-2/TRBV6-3 TGTGCCAGCAGTTGGAGAGTGGATCAACCCCAGCATTTT CASSWRVDQPQHF
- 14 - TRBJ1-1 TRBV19 TGTGCCAGTAGAGCGGACGGATGGTACACTGAAGCTTTCTTT CASRADGWYTEAFF
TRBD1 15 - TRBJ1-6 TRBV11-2 TGTGCCAGCAGCTCAATCAGGGGGCCGAATTCACCCCTCCACTTT CASSSIRGPNSPLHF
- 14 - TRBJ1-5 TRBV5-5 TGTGCCAGCAGTCCGACTGGGACTACTCAGCCCCAGCATTTT CASSPTGTTQPQHF
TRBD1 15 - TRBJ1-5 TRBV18 TGTGCCAGCTCACCACTCGGACAGGGCAATCAGCCCCAGCATTTT CASSPLGQGNQPQHF
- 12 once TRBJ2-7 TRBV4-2 TGTGCCAGCAGCCAAGAAGGAGGGACGGAGTACTTC CASSQEGGTEYF
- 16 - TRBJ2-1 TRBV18 TGTGCCAGCTCACCACTTGCGACAGCCAATAGCAATGAGCAGTTCTTC CASSPLATANSNEQFF
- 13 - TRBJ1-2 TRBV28 TGTGCCAGCAGTCCAGGGCGAACGGGTGGCTACACCTTC CASSPGRTGGYTF
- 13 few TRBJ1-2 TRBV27 TGTGCCAGCAGTTTCACACCAAACTATGGCTACACCTTC CASSFTPNYGYTF
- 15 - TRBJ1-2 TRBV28 TGTGCCAGCAGTTTGCCGACAGTCGAAACCTATGGCTACACCTTC CASSLPTVETYGYTF
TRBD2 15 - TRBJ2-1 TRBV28 TGTGCCAGCAGTTTGGGGTCTAGCGGGAACAATGAGCAGTTCTTC CASSLGSSGNNEQFF
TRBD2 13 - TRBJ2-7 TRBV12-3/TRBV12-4 TGTGCCAGCAGCCGGACTAGCGTTTCCGAGCAGTACTTC CASSRTSVSEQYF
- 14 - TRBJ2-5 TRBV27 TGTGCCAGCAGTTTATCCGGGATCGGGGAGACCCAGTACTTC CASSLSGIGETQYF
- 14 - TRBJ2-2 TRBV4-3 TGCGCCAGCAGCCAAATTCAGGGCACCGGGGAGCTGTTTTTT CASSQIQGTGELFF
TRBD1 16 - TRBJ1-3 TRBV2 TGTGCCAGCAGGGCGGACAGGGGCTCTGGCGGAAACACCATATATTTT CASRADRGSGGNTIYF
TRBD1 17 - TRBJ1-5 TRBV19 TGTGCCAGTAGTGCGTGGGACAGGGGAGGAAGCAATCAGCCCCAGCATTTT CASSAWDRGGSNQPQHF
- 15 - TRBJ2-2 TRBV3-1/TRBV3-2 TGTGCCAGCAGCCCATGGGGGGAGACGGCCGGGGAGCTGTTTTTT CASSPWGETAGELFF
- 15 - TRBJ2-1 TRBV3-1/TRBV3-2 TGTGCCAGCAGCCAAGACGGGGGATCCTACAATGAGCAGTTCTTC CASSQDGGSYNEQFF
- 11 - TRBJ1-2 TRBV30 TGTGCCTGGAGTGTCGGGGGGGGCTACACCTTC CAWSVGGGYTF
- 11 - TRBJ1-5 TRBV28 TGTGCCAGCAGCAGAAATCAGCCCCAGCATTTT CASSRNQPQHF
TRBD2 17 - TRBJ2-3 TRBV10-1 TGCGCCAGCAGTGAGTCAGCGACTAGCATCGGAACAGATACGCAGTATTTT CASSESATSIGTDTQYF
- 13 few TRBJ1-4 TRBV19 TGTGCCAGTAGGCCTCGAGAGAATGAAAAACTGTTTTTT CASRPRENEKLFF
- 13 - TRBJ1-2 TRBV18 TGTGCCAGCTCACCTAATTCCAGGGGTGGCTACACCTTC CASSPNSRGGYTF
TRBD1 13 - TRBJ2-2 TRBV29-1 TGCAGCGTGAACAGGGGATCCACCGGGGAGCTGTTTTTT CSVNRGSTGELFF
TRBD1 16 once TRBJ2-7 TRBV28 TGTGCCAGCAGTTCCCCGGGACAGTCATCCTCCTACGAGCAGTACTTC CASSSPGQSSSYEQYF
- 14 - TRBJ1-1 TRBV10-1 TGCGCCAGCAGTGAGCAAAGGGGTGTGGGTGAAGCTTTCTTT CASSEQRGVGEAFF
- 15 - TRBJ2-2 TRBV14 TGTGCCAGCAGCCAAGTCGGCGGGATCTCCGGGGAGCTGTTTTTT CASSQVGGISGELFF
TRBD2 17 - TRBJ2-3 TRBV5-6 TGTGCCAGCAGCCCCCGACTAGCGGGATTTAGCACAGATACGCAGTATTTT CASSPRLAGFSTDTQYF
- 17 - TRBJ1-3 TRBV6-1 TGTGCCAGCAGTGCCTTCTCAGGGGATCTTTTGACGGACACCATATATTTT CASSAFSGDLLTDTIYF
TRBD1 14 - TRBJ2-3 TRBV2 TGTGCCAGCGGACCGGACAGGTCGACAGATACGCAGTATTTT CASGPDRSTDTQYF
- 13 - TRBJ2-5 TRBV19 TGTGCCAGTTCAGGCAGGGTGAAGGAGACCCAGTACTTC CASSGRVKETQYF
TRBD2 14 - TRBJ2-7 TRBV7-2 TGTGCCAGCCGCCTAGGGACTAGCTTTTACGAGCAGTACTTC CASRLGTSFYEQYF
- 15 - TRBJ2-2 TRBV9 TGTGCCAGCAGCGTAGAGTCAGGTCCCACCGGGGAGCTGTTTTTT CASSVESGPTGELFF
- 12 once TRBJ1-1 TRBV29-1 TGCAGCGTTAGTACGAACTTCGCTGAAGCTTTCTTT CSVSTNFAEAFF
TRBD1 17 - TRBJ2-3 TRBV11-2 TGTGCCAGCAGCTTAGTGGGGGCAGGGGGTGGCACAGATACGCAGTATTTT CASSLVGAGGGTDTQYF
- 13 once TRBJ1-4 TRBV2 TGTGCCGGGATAAGGGAGGTTAATGAAAAACTGTTTTTT CAGIREVNEKLFF
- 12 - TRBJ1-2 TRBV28 TGTGCCAGCAGTTTTGAGTTATATGGCTACACCTTC CASSFELYGYTF
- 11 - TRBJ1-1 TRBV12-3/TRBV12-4 TGTGCCAGCAGGGGGGGTACTGAAGCTTTCTTT CASRGGTEAFF
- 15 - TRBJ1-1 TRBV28 TGTGCCAGCAGGATCTCGAACAGGGTCGGGACTGAAGCTTTCTTT CASRISNRVGTEAFF
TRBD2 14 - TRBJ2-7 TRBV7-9 TGTGCCAGCAGGAAATCAGCGGGAGGGGACGAGCAGTACTTC CASRKSAGGDEQYF
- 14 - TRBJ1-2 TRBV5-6 TGTGCCAGCAGTCAGGGAATGGGATACTATGGCTACACCTTC CASSQGMGYYGYTF
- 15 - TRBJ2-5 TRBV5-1 TGCGCCAGCAGCTTGGTCGCTAGCGAGAGGGAGACCCAGTACTTC CASSLVASERETQYF
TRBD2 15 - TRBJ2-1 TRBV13 TGTGCCAGCAGCTTAAGACTAGCGGGGAATAGTGAGCAGTTCTTC CASSLRLAGNSEQFF
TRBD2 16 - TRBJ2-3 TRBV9 TGTGCCAGCAGCCCCTCTAGCGGGGAATACCCAGATACGCAGTATTTT CASSPSSGEYPDTQYF
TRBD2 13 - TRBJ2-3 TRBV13 TGTGCCAGCAGCCCAAGCGGGGGTGGTACGCAGTATTTT CASSPSGGGTQYF
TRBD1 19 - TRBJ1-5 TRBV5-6 TGTGCCAGCAGCCAGAGGACAGGGGCCCTCCCGTATAGCAATCAGCCCCAGCATTTT CASSQRTGALPYSNQPQHF
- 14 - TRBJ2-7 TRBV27 TGTGCCAGCAGTCCAACCCGACAGGTCTACGAGCAGTACTTC CASSPTRQVYEQYF
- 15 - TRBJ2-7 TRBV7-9 TGTGCCAGCAGCTTATTGGAGGAGGGCTCCTACGAGCAGTACTTC CASSLLEEGSYEQYF
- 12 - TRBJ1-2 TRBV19 TGTGCCAGTAGTACAGGGCGCTATGGCTACACCTTC CASSTGRYGYTF
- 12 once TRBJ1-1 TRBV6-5 TGTGCCAGCAGTTCGGGACAATTGGAAGCTTTCTTT CASSSGQLEAFF
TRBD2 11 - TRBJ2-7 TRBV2 TGTGCCAGCAGGAGGGAGGGCGAGCAGTACTTC CASRREGEQYF
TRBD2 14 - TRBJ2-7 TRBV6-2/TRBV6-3 TGTGCCAGCAGTTACCCGGGGGGAGCCTACGAGCAGTACTTC CASSYPGGAYEQYF